This entry lists 22 T cell receptor beta chains sequenced from one sample in a study of post-analysis software for immune sequencing data. Whole-study findings and limits: Patients showed TRBV5-6, TRBV5-1 and TRBV20-1 among several TRBV segments more frequent than in controls.

Libraries were made from TCR beta cDNA, and they carried unique molecular identifiers. One entry per CDR3 protein results from TCRdb running MiXCR on the PCR reads. The sample records roughly 600,000 distinct CDR3 sequences, roughly 47% being singletons. These receptors' antigens are unknown. The sample was blood. Receptor source: a girl aged 5-17 years with multiple sclerosis.

V gene TRBV7-9 combines with J gene TRBJ1-6, with 7 bases identical to TRBD1. The CDR3 loop spans 16 amino acids. The V segment lost 5 bases and the J segment 7 bases; nucleotides outside the gene matches: 11. In germline, CDR1 is SEHNR, CDR2 FQNEAQ (reference sequence). CDR3 region: CASSPRGQSSNSPLHF. In nucleotides, the CDR3 is TGTGCCAGCAGCCCCCGGGGACAGTCATCCAATTCACCCCTCCACTTT.

CDR3 in amino acids: CAIRGIRTGDGYTF. The CDR3 DNA follows: TGTGCCATCAGGGGAATCCGGACAGGGGATGGCTACACCTTC. The gene calls are TRBV10-3 and TRBJ1-2; 9 nucleotides align to TRBD1. The germline V gene has CDR1 ENHRY and CDR2 SYGVKD. V was pared by 6 bases and J by 6 bases, with 8 bases of the junction left unmatched. The CDR3 extends over 14 amino acids.

The chain couples TRBV29-1 to TRBJ2-7; TRBD2 matches 11 bases. The J call may be wrong; the DNA end is better matched by TRBJ2-5. CDR3 length equals 12 residues. Germline assignment: CDR1 SQVTM and CDR2 ANQGSEA. The chain's CDR3 is CSGLAGGETQYF. Here the CDR3 DNA reads TGCAGCGGGCTAGCGGGAGGTGAGACCCAGTACTTC.

DNA of the CDR3: TGTGCCATCAGTGAGAACCGAGCCAGGGAGTACTATGGCTACACCTTC. Translated: CAISENRAREYYGYTF. The J gene is TRBJ1-2, the V gene TRBV10-3; D perhaps matches TRBD1 (5 bases). From germline, CDR1 is ENHRY and CDR2 SYGVKD. The CDR3 has 16 residues. V shed 2 bases and J shed 3 bases, with 16 bases lying between them.

V is TRBV15 and J is TRBJ2-1; the match to TRBD2 covers 7 bases. Looked up from germline, CDR1 is LNHNV and CDR2 is YYDKDF (reference sequence). With 0 bases clipped from V and 4 bases from J, the junction kept 3 bases outside the gene matches. The CDR3 runs to 15 residues. DNA of the CDR3: TGTGCCACCAGCAGAGAGGCCGGGGGGTACAATGAGCAGTTCTTC. Residues: CATSREAGGYNEQFF. Combining the CDR3 with reference TRBV15 and TRBJ2-1 gives the whole variable domain DAMVIQNPRYQVTQFGKPVTLSCSQTLNHNVMYWYQQKSSQAPKLLFHYYDKDFNNEADTPDNFQSRRPNTSFCFLDIRSPGLGDTAMYLCATSREAGGYNEQFFGPGTRLTVL.

This chain uses TRBV10-3 with TRBJ2-1; 7 nucleotides match TRBD1. The ends lost 6 bases at V and 0 bases at J; junction bases unmatched: 5. The V gene's germline CDR1 is ENHRY and CDR2 SYGVKD. The CDR3 consists of 15 residues. Here the CDR3 reads CAIRGTGVSYNEQFF. The CDR3 DNA reads as TGTGCCATCAGGGGAACAGGGGTCTCCTACAATGAGCAGTTCTTC.

CDR3 sequence reads: CATMGRTEAFF. DNA for the CDR3: TGTGCCACCATGGGTCGAACTGAAGCTTTCTTT. The rearrangement uses TRBV15 and TRBJ1-1; no firm D call. The CDR3 runs to 11 residues. V was cut by 7 bases and J by 5 bases, with 8 bases left in between. Germline V gene data show CDR1 as LNHNV and CDR2 as YYDKDF (reference sequence).

The chain employs TRBV6-5 and TRBJ1-1; tentatively, D is TRBD1 (6 bases). V gave up 5 bases and J gave up 4 bases, with 17 bases separating them. Per germline, CDR1 MNHEY and CDR2 SVGAGI. CDR3 length equals 15 residues. The CDR3 here is CASSSKGGYGTEAFF. In nucleotides, the CDR3 is TGTGCCAGCAGTAGCAAAGGGGGGTACGGCACTGAAGCTTTCTTT.

This clonotype was found a few times. The gene calls are TRBV20-1 and TRBJ2-5; D not certain. The CDR3 is 12 residues long. V was trimmed by 2 bases and J by 4 bases, leaving 8 bases between them. CDR1 is DFQATT and CDR2 is SNEGSKA in the germline V gene (reference sequence). The CDR3 nucleotides are TGCAGTGCTAGATTATTGTCAGAGACCCAGTACTTC. Amino acid sequence: CSARLLSETQYF.

The V gene is TRBV2, the J gene TRBJ2-7; 9 nucleotides match TRBD1. Per the germline V gene, CDR1 is SNHLY and CDR2 is FYNNEI. After removal of 5 bases from V and 0 bases from J, the junction contained 5 bases not matched to a gene. There are 15 residues in the CDR3. The CDR3 loop is CASSTGGGGSYEQYF. The CDR3 DNA is TGTGCCAGCAGTACAGGGGGCGGAGGCTCCTACGAGCAGTACTTC.

This clonotype was recorded a few times. The V call is TRBV7-9, the J call TRBJ1-2; a weak D match, TRBD1 (5 bases). Between the trimmed V and J ends, which lost 6 bases and 7 bases, there was a span of 12 bases. Germline loops: CDR1 SEHNR, CDR2 FQNEAQ (reference sequence). CDR3 length: 12 amino acids. The chain's CDR3 is CASSPGGSGYTF. The CDR3 region has the DNA TGTGCCAGCAGTCCGGGGGGGTCTGGCTACACCTTC.

This clonotype was recorded a few times. V usage is TRBV4-1 and J usage is TRBJ1-1, with no clear D. The CDR3 is 14 residues long. Germline CDR1 is MGHRA and CDR2 is YSYEKL. The V and J ends lost 4 bases and 4 bases respectively, with 13 bases between them. The CDR3 DNA sequence: TGCGCCAGCAGCCCCTCAACTCTTCTCACTGAAGCTTTCTTT. Its translation is CASSPSTLLTEAFF.

The CDR3 sequence: CASSLEGGTGTRYGYTF. The CDR3 region has the DNA TGCGCCAGCAGCTTGGAGGGAGGAACCGGGACACGCTATGGCTACACCTTC. This chain joins TRBV5-1 and TRBJ1-2; a weak D match, TRBD1 (6 bases). Germline lookup yields CDR1 SGHRS and CDR2 YFSETQ. The CDR3 length is 17 residues. The V end was cut by 0 bases, the J end by 4 bases, with 19 bases between.

Regarding this clonotype: Compared with germline, one end of the junction differs, possibly owing to a read error. This rearrangement joins TRBV13 to TRBJ2-1; D unresolved. In germline, CDR1 is PRHDT, CDR2 FYEKMQ (reference sequence). The CDR3 loop spans 14 amino acids. The chain's CDR3 is CAGRIGYGYNEQFF. The CDR3 DNA is TGTGCCGGCAGAATCGGATATGGGTACAATGAGCAGTTCTTC.

The table lists this clonotype with a few counts. V and J are TRBV20-1 and TRBJ2-7; D is undetermined. The CDR3 contains 14 residues. Trimming took off 5 bases at V and 0 bases at J, with 14 bases between the two ends. The germline CDR1 and CDR2 sequences are DFQATT and SNEGSKA (reference sequence). The CDR3: CSALGGISSYEQYF. In DNA, the CDR3 is TGCAGTGCTCTTGGCGGAATAAGCTCCTACGAGCAGTACTTC.

The V gene is TRBV7-6, the J gene TRBJ2-3; D unclear. This CDR3 comprises 13 residues. The germline V and J ends were trimmed by 5 bases and 4 bases, with 10 bases remaining between them. Germline CDR1 SGHVS, CDR2 FNYEAQ. CDR3 residues: CASSAIWSDTQYF. CDR3 bases: TGTGCCAGCAGCGCCATTTGGTCAGATACGCAGTATTTT.

V gene TRBV20-1 combines with J gene TRBJ1-2; 10 positions match TRBD1. CDR1 DFQATT and CDR2 SNEGSKA come from the germline V gene (reference sequence). With 3 bases clipped from V and 6 bases from J, the junction kept 7 bases outside the gene matches. This CDR3 is built from 14 residues. CDR3 DNA: TGCAGTGCTAGTTCCCGGACAGGGGGGGATGGCTACACCTTC. Protein product: CSASSRTGGDGYTF.

The chain has TRBV7-9 and TRBJ1-2; D is perhaps TRBD1 (6 bases). V was pared by 6 bases and J by 0 bases, with 17 bases between. CDR3 size: 16 residues. Germline V gene sequence: CDR1 SEHNR, CDR2 FQNEAQ (reference sequence). This CDR3 is CASSSFWGQANYGYTF. In nucleotides, the CDR3 is TGTGCCAGCAGTTCCTTCTGGGGACAAGCTAACTATGGCTACACCTTC.

A word on this clonotype: One junction end does not reproduce the germline sequence, and a read error may be involved. The chain is built from TRBV10-3 and TRBJ2-3, with 9 positions matching TRBD2. The CDR3 covers 16 residues. In germline, CDR1 is ENHRY, CDR2 SYGVKD. CDR3 sequence: CAISTGLAYNTGTQYF. In DNA, the CDR3 is TGTGCCATCAGTACCGGACTAGCGTACAACACAGGTACGCAGTATTTT.

The CDR3 nucleotides read TGTGCCAGCAGGAGACTAGCATCCTACGAGCAGTACTTC. It codes for CASRRLASYEQYF. The V gene is TRBV11-2, the J gene TRBJ2-7, with 7 nucleotides matching TRBD2. The CDR3 loop spans 13 amino acids. CDR1 is SGHAT and CDR2 is FQNNGV in the germline V gene. V gave up 6 bases and J gave up 1 base; unmatched junction bases: 3.

V gene TRBV29-1 combines with J gene TRBJ1-2, with D possibly matching TRBD1 (5 bases). Germline lookup yields CDR1 SQVTM and CDR2 ANQGSEA. The CDR3 runs 11 residues. Trimming removed 5 bases at V and 8 bases at J, with 12 bases between. The CDR3 region is CSVPQGRGYTF. CDR3 DNA: TGCAGCGTTCCCCAGGGCCGCGGCTACACCTTC. Variable domain in full (rest from reference TRBV29-1 and TRBJ1-2): SAVISQKPSRDICQRGTSLTIQCQVDSQVTMMFWYRQQPGQSLTLIATANQGSEATYESGFVIDKFPISRPNLTFSTLTVSNMSPEDSSIYLCSVPQGRGYTFGSGTRLTVV.

V and J are TRBV20-1 and TRBJ2-5; TRBD1 is a possible D gene (6 bases). Per the germline V gene, CDR1 is DFQATT and CDR2 is SNEGSKA (reference sequence). Deletions cut 0 bases from V and 4 bases from J, with 9 bases between. The CDR3 totals 13 residues. CDR3 DNA sequence: TGCAGTGCTAGAGAGGGGGCCAGAGAGACCCAGTACTTC. Translating it yields CSAREGARETQYF.